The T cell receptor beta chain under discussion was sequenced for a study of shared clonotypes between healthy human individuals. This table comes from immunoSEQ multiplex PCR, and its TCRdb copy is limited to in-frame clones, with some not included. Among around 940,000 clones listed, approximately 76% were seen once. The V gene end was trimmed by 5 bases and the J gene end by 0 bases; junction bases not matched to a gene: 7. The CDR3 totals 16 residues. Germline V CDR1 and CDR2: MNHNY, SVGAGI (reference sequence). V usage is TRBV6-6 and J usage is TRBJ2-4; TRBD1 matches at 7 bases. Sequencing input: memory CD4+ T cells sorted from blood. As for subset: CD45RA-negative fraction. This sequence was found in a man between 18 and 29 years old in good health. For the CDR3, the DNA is TGTGCCAGCAGTCCCACAGGGGTTCTAGCCAAAAACATTCAGTACTTC. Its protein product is CASSPTGVLAKNIQYF.